The sequence of this T cell receptor beta chain was determined in a study of OX40 agonist ivuxolimab in advanced cancers. Notes on the research overall: Ivuxolimab was a fully human IgG2 agonistic monoclonal antibody targeting the costimulatory receptor OX40 (CD134). Intravenous ivuxolimab was administered to patients every 2 weeks at six dose levels: 0.01, 0.1, 0.3, 1.5, 3 and 10 mg/kg. Of the approximately 50 dose-escalation patients, hepatocellular carcinoma was present in approximately 20, melanoma in around 15, renal cell carcinoma in 9 and head and neck cancer in 9. In the dose-escalation cohort, around four fifths of patients were male, and the mean age was approximately 60 years, with a range of 23 to 79. Prior anti-PD-1, anti-PD-L1 or anti-CTLA-4 therapy was permitted, and checkpoint inhibitors had been received by roughly 42% of dose-escalation patients. Three dose-escalation patients achieved partial responses, one with hepatocellular carcinoma and two with cutaneous melanoma. Peripheral TCRbeta sequencing aimed to test whether ivuxolimab altered TCR sequence diversity and caused clonal T-cell expansion. The monotherapy dose-escalation portion (N of about 50 patients) of the phase I ivuxolimab trial is reported in the paper.

At least ten counts were recorded for this clone. Which antigen it targets is not known. No base qualities exist here, and no much larger clone lies one base off it. The CDR3 numbers 14 residues from cysteine through phenylalanine. Of the read, only the CDR3 DNA is kept; its 42 bases are in frame from base 1. Based on the germline V gene (reference sequence), the CDR1 and CDR2 sequences are MNHEY and SMNVEV. V and J are trimmed by 5 bases and 7 bases, and the gene matches miss 1 base of the junction. The investigation overall reported the following: Antigen specificity was not determined for the clonally expanded peripheral T cells. Low levels of normalized T-cell clonal expansion were also seen in some nonresponding patients. At doses of 0.1 to 3.0 mg/kg, clonal expansion of both CD4+ and CD8+ blood T cells was observed from baseline to week 6. In the 0.1-3.0 mg/kg groups, partial responders were among the patients with the lowest normalized peripheral clonal expansion, particularly in CD8+ T cells. After ivuxolimab, more expanded clones were found on average in CD8+ T cells than in CD4+ T cells.

Patients with a history of autoimmune disease or receiving systemic immunosuppression were excluded from the trial. Peripheral blood for TCR sequencing was drawn from every dose cohort at baseline, at cycle 4 day 1 and at cycle 7 day 1. Samples came from an open-label, multicenter, first-in-human phase I dose-escalation trial of ivuxolimab. The trial enrolled adults with locally advanced or metastatic head and neck squamous cell, hepatocellular, melanoma or renal cell carcinoma. CD4+ and CD8+ T cells were sorted separately from peripheral blood before TCR sequencing. For sequencing of the TCRbeta CDR3 region, genomic DNA was extracted from the sorted cells. The immunoSEQ Assay was used to sequence the TCRbeta CDR3 regions. TCRdb limited this immuneACCESS table to in-frame rearrangements with V and J called. A share of clones is missing; checked studies link under half to unresolved V genes, and the rest is unexplained. A total of about 90,000 clones appear in this sample, around 85% of them only once. The ten largest make up around 0.21% of the sample.

The chain uses TRBV27 and TRBJ1-6, with 11 bases aligning to TRBD1. The TCR was taken from an adult with an advanced solid tumor such as melanoma, head and neck, liver or kidney cancer. The material was CD4+ or CD8+ T cells sorted from blood, obtained in a trial of the OX40 agonist ivuxolimab. The DNA sequence follows: TGTGCCAGCAGTCGGACAGGGGGCAATTCACCCCTCCACTTT. Its product reads: CASSRTGGNSPLHF.